The 21 T cell receptor beta chains reported below all come from one sample, sequenced in a study of beta chain features in type 1 diabetes. Their target antigens are unknown. The authors reverse transcribed all of the isolated RNA, so sequencing captured expressed TCRB transcripts. Method: immunoSEQ multiplex PCR; TCRdb's copy keeps in-frame clones and lacks some. This table holds 150,000 to 200,000 clones, about 7.9% found once. General study results and limits: Type 1 diabetes patients had moderately but significantly shorter TCRB CDR3s in all four CD4+ subsets.

The sample consisted of central memory CD4+ T cells from blood. Receptors originate from a man between 18 and 29 years old with type 1 diabetes.

This chain links TRBV14 with TRBJ2-4; TRBD2 matches at 15 bases. This CDR3 contains 18 residues. With 4 bases clipped from V and 0 bases from J, the junction kept 4 bases outside the gene matches. Germline assignment: CDR1 SGHDN and CDR2 FVKESK. The CDR3 nucleotides are TGTGCCAGCAGCCTGGGACTAGCGGGGGGATTAGCCAAAAACATTCAGTACTTC. It codes for CASSLGLAGGLAKNIQYF. The full variable domain, with the rest looked up from reference TRBV14 and TRBJ2-4, is EAGVTQFPSHSVIEKGQTVTLRCDPISGHDNLYWYRRVMGKEIKFLLHFVKESKQDESGMPNNRFLAERTGGTYSTLKVQPAELEDSGVYFCASSLGLAGGLAKNIQYFGAGTRLSVL.

The chain recombines TRBV6-6 with TRBJ1-2; tentatively, D is TRBD1 (5 bases). The CDR3 has 14 amino acids. Trimming removed 2 bases from V and 3 bases from J, with 10 bases in between. From germline, CDR1 is MNHNY and CDR2 SVGAGI (reference sequence). In nucleotides, the CDR3 is TGTGCCAGCAGTTACCAGACAGCGCACTATGGCTACACCTTC. It specifies CASSYQTAHYGYTF.

This clone was counted only a few times. V and J are TRBV6-5 and TRBJ1-6, with D unclear. V lost 7 bases, J lost 10 bases, and 14 bases lay in between. Germline CDR1 and CDR2: MNHEY and SVGAGI. The CDR3 is 13 residues long. In DNA, the CDR3 is TGTGCCAGCATAACCGGGGAAGGGTCACCCCTCCACTTT. Encoded protein: CASITGEGSPLHF.

The CDR3 reads CASRGQGADYGYTF. The CDR3 DNA follows: TGCGCCAGCAGAGGACAGGGGGCGGACTATGGCTACACCTTC. The chain employs TRBV5-1 and TRBJ1-2, with TRBD1 matching over 11 bases. Trimming removed 5 bases from V and 3 bases from J; junction bases left unmatched: 3. The CDR3 totals 14 residues. CDR1 and CDR2 from the germline V gene are SGHRS and YFSETQ.

This chain uses TRBV7-2 with TRBJ1-1; D possibly corresponds to TRBD1 (6 bases). The CDR3 covers 13 residues. Germline loops: CDR1 SGHTA, CDR2 FQGNSA. V was clipped by 5 bases and J by 5 bases, with 12 bases between them. CDR3 nucleotide sequence: TGTGCCAGCAGCCACCAGGGGCGGACTGAAGCTTTCTTT. Amino acid sequence: CASSHQGRTEAFF.

This clone came up a few times. V is TRBV7-8 and J is TRBJ1-1; the match to TRBD1 covers 9 bases. The CDR3 loop spans 14 amino acids. Germline CDR1 is SGHVS and CDR2 is FQNEAQ. V shed 3 bases, J shed 3 bases, and the junction held 2 bases outside the gene matches. The CDR3 region has the DNA TGTGCCAGCAGCTTCCGGGACAGGGACACTGAAGCTTTCTTT. Amino acids: CASSFRDRDTEAFF.

J is TRBJ1-2 and V is TRBV28; 9 bases are a match to TRBD1. Trimming at V came to 6 bases and at J to 7 bases, leaving 6 bases not matched to a gene. This CDR3 spans 13 amino acids. CDR1 and CDR2 from the germline V gene are MDHEN and SYDVKM. The CDR3 protein is CASRGGTGLGYTF. The CDR3 DNA is TGTGCCAGCAGGGGGGGGACAGGGCTTGGCTACACCTTC.

The chain links TRBV18 to TRBJ1-2, with a tentative D call TRBD1 (6 bases). V lost 0 bases and J 3 bases, leaving 14 bases between the germline ends. CDR3 size: 16 residues. CDR1 KGHSH and CDR2 LQKENI come from the germline V gene. This chain's CDR3 is CASSPPGDAGDYGYTF. The CDR3, as DNA: TGTGCCAGCTCACCACCAGGAGACGCAGGGGACTATGGCTACACCTTC. The full variable domain, its missing parts supplied by reference TRBV18 and TRBJ1-2, is NAGVMQNPRHLVRRRGQEARLRCSPMKGHSHVYWYRQLPEEGLKFMVYLQKENIIDESGMPKERFSAEFPKEGPSILRIQQVVRGDSAAYFCASSPPGDAGDYGYTFGSGTRLTVV.

The V and J genes are TRBV19 and TRBJ1-1; perhaps TRBD1 as D (6 bases). Trimming took off 10 bases at V and 2 bases at J, with 23 bases between the two ends. CDR3 length: 16 residues. Germline V gene sequence: CDR1 LNHDA, CDR2 SQIVND (reference sequence). The CDR3 sequence: CATEAPGGLINTEAFF. The CDR3 bases are TGTGCCACCGAGGCCCCCGGGGGGCTTATCAACACTGAAGCTTTCTTT.

This clone came up a few times. The identical CDR3 is also encoded by other nucleotide sequences in the sample. The chain combines TRBV18 with TRBJ2-7; 9 bases fit TRBD2. With V trimmed by 1 base and J by 4 bases, 2 bases remained unmatched. The CDR3 is made up of 14 amino acids. Germline CDR1 reads KGHSH; CDR2 reads LQKENI. This CDR3 is CASSPQRGEYEQYF. CDR3 bases: TGTGCCAGCTCACCACAGCGGGGGGAGTACGAGCAGTACTTC.

This clone was seen a handful of times. The chain uses TRBV30 and TRBJ2-7; TRBD2 matches 12 bases. From germline, CDR1 is GTSNPN and CDR2 SVGIG (reference sequence). The V segment lost 2 bases and the J segment 5 bases; nucleotides outside the gene matches: 4. CDR3 length equals 14 residues. DNA of the CDR3: TGTGCCTGGAGTAGGACTAGCGGGGCCCACGAGCAGTACTTC. It specifies CAWSRTSGAHEQYF.

The chain uses TRBV19 and TRBJ1-2; D is unresolved. The germline V gene encodes CDR1 LNHDA and CDR2 SQIVND (reference sequence). Trimming took 3 bases from V and 4 from J, leaving 15 bases between them. The CDR3 runs to 15 residues. CDR3 sequence (DNA): TGTGCCAGTAGTATCAGGTCCGGAGGGTCCTATGGCTACACCTTC. Encoded protein: CASSIRSGGSYGYTF.

A few counts support this clone. The gene calls are TRBV6-5 and TRBJ2-3, with D possibly TRBD2 on 6 matching bases. Per the germline V gene, CDR1 is MNHEY and CDR2 is SVGAGI. This CDR3 spans 13 amino acids. V was pared by 2 bases and J by 4 bases, with 7 bases between. DNA of the CDR3: TGTGCCAGCAGTTACCCGGGGGCAGATACGCAGTATTTT. It specifies CASSYPGADTQYF.

As to this clone: Other DNA sequences within the sample encode an identical CDR3. This chain connects TRBV18 to TRBJ1-1, with TRBD1 matching 8 bases. CDR1 and CDR2 from the germline V gene are KGHSH and LQKENI. This CDR3 comprises 13 residues. Losses at the gene ends were 6 bases for V and 3 bases for J; bases not matched to a gene: 3. CDR3 DNA: TGTGCCAGCTCCCTACAGGGGGACACTGAAGCTTTCTTT. It yields the protein CASSLQGDTEAFF.

The CDR3 reads CAWSVTWGGSLGNTIYF. The CDR3 DNA sequence: TGTGCCTGGAGTGTAACCTGGGGAGGATCCCTAGGAAACACCATATATTTT. The V call is TRBV30, the J call TRBJ1-3; D unresolved. The germline CDR1 and CDR2 sequences are GTSNPN and SVGIG (reference sequence). The CDR3 extends over 17 amino acids. Trimming took off 0 bases at V and 4 bases at J, with 19 bases between the two ends.

This sequence joins TRBV5-1 and TRBJ2-2; 10 positions match TRBD1. The J segment lost 3 bases and the V segment lost 4 bases, leaving 3 bases of the junction unmatched. The CDR3 runs 15 residues. Germline CDR1 SGHRS, CDR2 YFSETQ. The chain's CDR3 is CASSSGTGDTGELFF. For the CDR3, the DNA is TGCGCCAGCAGCAGCGGGACAGGGGACACCGGGGAGCTGTTTTTT.

The CDR3 nucleotides read TGCGCCAGCAGCAGCCTAGCGGGGAGTGGGGAGCAGTTCTTC. Its translation is CASSSLAGSGEQFF. The V and J genes are TRBV4-1 and TRBJ2-1, with TRBD2 matching over 9 bases. Germline V gene data show CDR1 as MGHRA and CDR2 as YSYEKL. With V trimmed by 5 bases and J by 10 bases, 9 bases remained unmatched. The CDR3 totals 14 residues.

This clone showed up just a few times. The chain recombines TRBV21-1 with TRBJ2-1; the tabulated D call, TRBD2, remains unverified against the DNA. TRBV21-1 is tagged as a pseudogene. The CDR3 covers 13 residues. The CDR3 is CASSSRLGHEQFF. The CDR3 DNA reads as TGTGCCAGCAGCAGCCGACTAGGTCATGAGCAGTTCTTC.

The V call is TRBV18, the J call TRBJ1-2, with no clear D. Germline V gene sequence: CDR1 KGHSH, CDR2 LQKENI. V was cut by 4 bases and J by 8 bases, with 14 bases left in between. The CDR3 consists of 13 residues. The CDR3 DNA reads TGTGCCAGCTCACTCGCGGGGAAGGAGGGCTACACCTTC. Protein product: CASSLAGKEGYTF. Filled out from reference TRBV18 and TRBJ1-2, the complete variable domain reads NAGVMQNPRHLVRRRGQEARLRCSPMKGHSHVYWYRQLPEEGLKFMVYLQKENIIDESGMPKERFSAEFPKEGPSILRIQQVVRGDSAAYFCASSLAGKEGYTFGSGTRLTVV.

In this sample, this clone turned up a few times. The chain joins TRBV28 to TRBJ2-7; maybe TRBD2 (5 bases). Germline-derived CDR1 and CDR2 are MDHEN and SYDVKM. V gave up 3 bases and J gave up 5 bases, with 14 bases separating them. There are 14 residues in the CDR3. CDR3 amino acids: CASSLRLATNEQYF. CDR3 coding DNA: TGTGCCAGCAGTTTGCGGCTAGCTACGAACGAGCAGTACTTC.

The chain combines TRBV2 with TRBJ1-5, with D unresolved. Trimming removed 3 bases at V and 5 bases at J, with 8 bases between. Germline V lookup: CDR1 SNHLY, CDR2 FYNNEI. The CDR3 contains 13 residues. The CDR3 nucleotides are TGTGCCAGCAGTGATCCCCTTCATCAGCCCCAGCATTTT. Encoded protein: CASSDPLHQPQHF.